The 18 T cell receptor beta chains given below trace back to one sample, sequenced in a study of a mutant IDH1 vaccine in newly diagnosed glioma. These TCRs' antigens remain unknown. The data were produced by immunoSEQ multiplex PCR, yet TCRdb's version contains in-frame clones alone and is incomplete. The sample lists about 40,000 clones, roughly 80% occurring once. The time point denotes: week 47, end of study. A 20-mer mutant IDH1 peptide at 300 ug was injected subcutaneously with topical imiquimod. The sequencing used PBMCs, collected from a glioma patient whose treatment included an IDH1 peptide vaccine. The receptors stem from a man in his late teens or twenties with glioma. Some clones in this sample may be carry-over from other donors' samples.

V usage is TRBV30 and J usage is TRBJ1-3; D remains unclear. Trimming took off 2 bases at V and 4 bases at J, with 9 bases between the two ends. The CDR3 totals 13 residues. Germline-derived CDR1 and CDR2 are GTSNPN and SVGIG (reference sequence). Here the CDR3 reads CAWSIRAGNTIYF. CDR3 sequence (DNA): TGTGCCTGGAGTATCCGGGCAGGAAACACCATATATTTT.

The CDR3 loop is CASSQASGSIYEQYF. CDR3 DNA: TGCGCCAGCAGCCAAGCTAGCGGGAGTATCTACGAGCAGTACTTC. The J gene is TRBJ2-7, the V gene TRBV4-3, with TRBD2 identical over 10 bases. Per germline, CDR1 LGHNA and CDR2 YSLEER. The CDR3 length is 15 residues. J was trimmed by 3 bases and V by 1 base; bases with no gene match: 3.

V and J are TRBV5-1 and TRBJ2-7; possible D gene TRBD1, 7 bases. Per the germline V gene, CDR1 is SGHRS and CDR2 is YFSETQ. V was trimmed by 2 bases and J by 5 bases, leaving 23 bases between them. The CDR3 covers 17 residues. The CDR3 sequence: CASSLPQGRAGQDEQYF. The CDR3 DNA follows: TGCGCCAGCAGCTTACCACAGGGGCGCGCGGGGCAGGACGAGCAGTACTTC.

This chain links TRBV7-9 with TRBJ1-2; TRBD1 might be the D (6 bases). Germline CDR1 SEHNR, CDR2 FQNEAQ (reference sequence). CDR3 size: 14 residues. V was clipped by 1 base and J by 4 bases, with 10 bases between them. CDR3: CASSLGQAPYGYTF. In DNA form, the CDR3 reads TGTGCCAGCAGCTTAGGACAGGCCCCCTATGGCTACACCTTC. The entire variable domain, with the rest obtained from reference TRBV7-9 and TRBJ1-2, is as follows: DTGVSQNPRHKITKRGQNVTFRCDPISEHNRLYWYRQTLGQGPEFLTYFQNEAQLEKSRLLSDRFSAERPKGSFSTLEIQRTEQGDSAMYLCASSLGQAPYGYTFGSGTRLTVV.

The CDR3 here is CASSTSKGTGLNTEAFF. The CDR3 DNA is TGTGCCAGTAGCACGTCAAAGGGGACAGGTCTGAACACTGAAGCTTTCTTT. The chain employs TRBV19 and TRBJ1-1; 8 bases match TRBD1. Germline assignment: CDR1 LNHDA and CDR2 SQIVND (reference sequence). The CDR3 is 17 amino acids. The ends lost 6 bases at V and 0 bases at J; junction bases unmatched: 12.

The chain uses TRBV2 and TRBJ1-6, with D maybe TRBD1 (6 bases). The V end was cut by 6 bases, the J end by 6 bases, with 18 bases between. Germline V gene data show CDR1 as SNHLY and CDR2 as FYNNEI. This CDR3 has 16 amino acids. The CDR3 coding sequence is TGTGCCAGCAGAGCTACCGGGACAACCGCTAATTCACCCCTCCACTTT. Its protein product is CASRATGTTANSPLHF.

CDR3: CASSEGQLSYEQYF. CDR3 sequence (DNA): TGTGCCAGCAGTGAGGGCCAGCTCTCCTACGAGCAGTACTTC. This chain connects TRBV25-1 to TRBJ2-7; D not certain. The CDR3 totals 14 residues. The germline V and J ends were trimmed by 3 bases and 0 bases, with 9 bases remaining between them. Per the germline V gene, CDR1 is MGHDK and CDR2 is SYGVNS.

This rearrangement joins TRBV4-1 to TRBJ2-7; the match to TRBD2 covers 10 bases. CDR1 is MGHRA and CDR2 is YSYEKL in the germline V gene. The CDR3 spans 15 residues. The ends lost 2 bases at V and 2 bases at J; junction bases unmatched: 3. Here the CDR3 reads CASSQLAGGPYEQYF. The CDR3 DNA reads TGCGCCAGCAGCCAATTAGCGGGGGGACCCTACGAGCAGTACTTC.

The rearrangement joins TRBV19 to TRBJ1-6; D is unresolved. Trimming left V 1 base short and J 10 bases short, with 20 bases between. Per germline, CDR1 LNHDA and CDR2 SQIVND (reference sequence). This CDR3 has 17 amino acids. CDR3 loop: CASSIGRAEALGSPLHF. DNA of the CDR3: TGTGCCAGTAGTATAGGACGAGCGGAGGCGTTGGGATCACCCCTCCACTTT.

The rearrangement links TRBV2 to TRBJ1-3; 8 bases are shared with TRBD1. J was trimmed by 3 bases and V by 5 bases; bases with no gene match: 3. This CDR3 spans 14 amino acids. Germline assignment: CDR1 SNHLY and CDR2 FYNNEI. The CDR3 sequence: CASSQGAGGNTIYF. The CDR3 nucleotides read TGTGCCAGCAGTCAGGGGGCTGGTGGAAACACCATATATTTT.

The chain couples TRBV5-1 to TRBJ1-1; weak D call: TRBD1 (5 bases). The V gene lost 1 base and the J gene lost 4 bases, with 11 bases spanning the gap. This CDR3 region has 14 residues. CDR1 SGHRS and CDR2 YFSETQ come from the germline V gene. The CDR3 sequence is CASSLRGLTTEAFF. The CDR3 DNA sequence: TGCGCCAGCAGCTTGAGGGGATTGACCACTGAAGCTTTCTTT.

A few counts support this clone. The rearrangement joins TRBV5-4 to TRBJ1-1; weak D call: TRBD1 (6 bases). V lost 8 bases to trimming and J lost 2 bases, with 13 bases between them. Germline V gives CDR1 SGHNT, CDR2 YYREEE (reference sequence). CDR3 length: 13 residues. CDR3 loop: CASLDSPNTEAFF. DNA for the CDR3: TGTGCCAGTCTGGACAGCCCAAACACTGAAGCTTTCTTT.

The genes are TRBV7-9 and TRBJ1-1; tentative D call: TRBD1 (5 bases). The CDR3 length is 16 residues. Germline V gene data show CDR1 as SEHNR and CDR2 as FQNEAQ (reference sequence). V was pared by 6 bases and J by 1 base, with 18 bases between. CDR3 nucleotides: TGTGCCAGCAGTGTTTCAGGGAGTGGAAGGAACACTGAAGCTTTCTTT. This sequence encodes CASSVSGSGRNTEAFF.

This clone was recorded once. The chain is built from TRBV11-2 and TRBJ1-2; a weak D match, TRBD1 (6 bases). CDR1 and CDR2 (germline): SGHAT, FQNNGV. The CDR3 extends over 14 amino acids. Trimming shortened V by 1 base and J by 6 bases, and 12 bases separated the two germline ends. The CDR3 nucleotides are TGTGCCAGCAGCTTAGTTGGGACAACGGATGGCTACACCTTC. Its translation: CASSLVGTTDGYTF.

The gene calls are TRBV29-1 and TRBJ1-5; the match to TRBD1 covers 10 bases. Unmatched junction bases numbered 6, after V lost 6 bases and J lost 4 bases. The CDR3 sequence is 14 residues long. The V gene's germline CDR1 is SQVTM and CDR2 ANQGSEA. This CDR3 is CSVAKDRGNQPQHF. CDR3 coding DNA: TGCAGCGTCGCTAAGGACAGGGGGAATCAGCCCCAGCATTTT.

The J gene is TRBJ1-5, the V gene TRBV19, with D unclear. This CDR3 comprises 13 residues. Trimming took 0 bases from V and 11 from J, leaving 11 bases between them. Germline CDR1 is LNHDA and CDR2 is SQIVND (reference sequence). The CDR3 DNA reads TGTGCCAGTAGTATAGATCGTAAGGGATCCCAGCATTTT. The encoded protein is CASSIDRKGSQHF.

This clone was detected once. The rearrangement links TRBV18 to TRBJ1-5; D ambiguous. Deletions cut 3 bases from V and 5 bases from J, with 20 bases between. There are 17 residues in the CDR3. CDR1 KGHSH and CDR2 LQKENI come from the germline V gene. CDR3 region: CASSPPGGRFGDQPQHF. CDR3 DNA sequence: TGTGCCAGCTCACCCCCCGGAGGGAGATTTGGGGATCAGCCCCAGCATTTT.

The chain uses TRBV6-5 and TRBJ1-1; a possible D gene is TRBD1 (5 bases). Trimming shortened V by 7 bases and J by 0 bases, and 15 bases separated the two germline ends. CDR3 length equals 15 residues. Germline CDR1 and CDR2: MNHEY and SVGAGI. The CDR3 nucleotides read TGTGCCAGCACCCAGGTGAGGGGTGTGAACACTGAAGCTTTCTTT. It specifies CASTQVRGVNTEAFF.